The next 17 T cell receptor beta chains were all read from a single sample in a study of T cell responses to AZD1222 COVID-19 vaccine. TCRdb keeps only in-frame clones here, not all; method: immunoSEQ multiplex PCR. This table holds some 130,000 clones, 88% found once. This specimen consisted of peripheral blood, obtained on day 0 of MenACWY control vaccination. These receptors all come from an adult in good health.

The chain employs TRBV27 and TRBJ2-1, with D unclear. This CDR3 spans 13 amino acids. Germline V gene lookup returns CDR1 MNHEY and CDR2 SMNVEV (reference sequence). The V gene lost 0 bases and the J gene lost 2 bases, with 2 bases spanning the gap. Written as DNA, the CDR3 is TGTGCCAGCAGTTTATCGCCCTACAATGAGCAGTTCTTC. This codes for CASSLSPYNEQFF.

The chain employs TRBV7-9 and TRBJ1-2, with 10 bases lining up with TRBD1. Germline CDR1 SEHNR, CDR2 FQNEAQ (reference sequence). This CDR3 spans 16 amino acids. With V trimmed by 5 bases and J by 4 bases, 10 bases remained unmatched. The CDR3 loop is CASSPVGTGVVYGYTF. The CDR3 DNA reads as TGTGCCAGCAGCCCCGTGGGGACAGGGGTTGTCTATGGCTACACCTTC.

The gene calls are TRBV21-1 and TRBJ2-7; the table assigns TRBD1, which was not confirmed against the DNA. TRBV21-1 is tagged as a pseudogene. The CDR3 covers 18 residues. Written as DNA, the CDR3 is TGTGCCAGCAGCAAAGATGAGTGGCAGGGGGACATCGTCTACGAGCAGTACTTC. Encoded protein: CASSKDEWQGDIVYEQYF.

CDR3 in amino acids: CSVDRGNTEAFF. The CDR3 DNA is TGCAGCGTAGACAGGGGAAACACTGAAGCTTTCTTT. This sequence joins TRBV29-1 and TRBJ1-1; 8 bases are shared with TRBD1. CDR1 and CDR2 (germline): SQVTM, ANQGSEA. Trimming at V came to 6 bases and at J to 2 bases, leaving 2 bases not matched to a gene. There are 12 residues in the CDR3.

V is TRBV2 and J is TRBJ1-1; 7 bases map to TRBD1. V lost 2 bases, J lost 5 bases, and 8 bases stayed unmatched. This CDR3 comprises 15 residues. CDR1 SNHLY and CDR2 FYNNEI come from the germline V gene. The CDR3 reads CASSEQARGFTEAFF. The CDR3, as DNA: TGTGCCAGCAGTGAACAGGCCAGGGGGTTTACTGAAGCTTTCTTT.

The chain recombines TRBV5-4 with TRBJ1-1; 7 bases map to TRBD1. CDR3 size: 12 residues. Per germline, CDR1 SGHNT and CDR2 YYREEE (reference sequence). V lost 4 bases to trimming and J lost 7 bases; unmatched junction nucleotides: 4. The CDR3 DNA reads TGTGCCAGCAGCAACGACAGGGATGAAGCTTTCTTT. This gives the protein CASSNDRDEAFF. The full variable domain, completed using reference TRBV5-4 and TRBJ1-1, is ETGVTQSPTHLIKTRGQQVTLRCSSQSGHNTVSWYQQALGQGPQFIFQYYREEENGRGNFPPRFSGLQFPNYSSELNVNALELDDSALYLCASSNDRDEAFFGQGTRLTVV.

This clone was seen more than once but under ten times. The rearrangement uses TRBV6-5 and TRBJ2-1; no firm D call. This CDR3 comprises 14 residues. Germline CDR1 MNHEY, CDR2 SVGAGI. Trimming removed 9 bases at V and 0 bases at J, with 12 bases between. The CDR3 coding sequence is TGTGCCAGTACCTTAGCCAACTCCTACAATGAGCAGTTCTTC. Translated, it gives CASTLANSYNEQFF.

This clone has only a few counts. This chain connects TRBV5-5 to TRBJ1-2; the D is unclear. Trimming shortened V by 3 bases and J by 4 bases, and 10 bases separated the two germline ends. CDR1 is SGHKS, CDR2 YYEKEE, per germline (reference sequence). The CDR3 has 13 residues. The CDR3 DNA reads as TGTGCCAGCAGCTACGGAGACGGCTATGGCTACACCTTC. It is translated as CASSYGDGYGYTF.

This clone has just one count. This sequence joins TRBV3-1 (or the pseudogene TRBV3-2) and TRBJ2-7, with 13 bases that match TRBD2. Germline-derived CDR1 and CDR2 are LGHDT and YNNKEL (reference sequence). The CDR3 extends over 18 amino acids. The V and J ends lost 2 bases and 1 base, in that order; junction bases with no gene match: 8. The CDR3: CASSQHSRTSGRSYEQYF. In DNA form, the CDR3 reads TGTGCCAGCAGCCAACACTCCAGGACTAGCGGGAGATCCTACGAGCAGTACTTC.

The V call is TRBV19, the J call TRBJ1-4; the D gene is possibly TRBD1 (5 bases). Looked up from germline, CDR1 is LNHDA and CDR2 is SQIVND (reference sequence). V lost 6 bases and J lost 4, with 18 bases in between. CDR3 length: 16 residues. The CDR3: CASSTTTWGDNEKLFF. The CDR3 coding sequence is TGTGCCAGTAGCACCACCACTTGGGGGGATAATGAAAAACTGTTTTTT.

This clone was recorded once. The chain employs TRBV9 and TRBJ2-1; a weak D match, TRBD2 (6 bases). V lost 0 bases, J lost 7 bases, and 17 bases lay in between. This CDR3 region has 16 residues. The germline V gene encodes CDR1 SGDLS and CDR2 YYNGEE. The CDR3 region is CASSVALAGRMNEQFF. The CDR3 DNA reads as TGTGCCAGCAGCGTAGCCCTGGCGGGGCGGATGAATGAGCAGTTCTTC.

The chain carries TRBV7-9 and TRBJ2-5, with TRBD1 matching 7 bases. V lost 4 bases, J lost 1 base, and 3 bases stayed unmatched. Germline V gives CDR1 SEHNR, CDR2 FQNEAQ (reference sequence). This CDR3 spans 14 amino acids. CDR3 sequence: CASSSTGAQETQYF. The CDR3 DNA is TGTGCCAGCAGCTCCACAGGGGCCCAAGAGACCCAGTACTTC.

This chain links TRBV18 with TRBJ2-7; D may be TRBD2 (5 bases). Trimming took 4 bases from V and 1 from J, leaving 8 bases between them. The CDR3 loop spans 13 amino acids. Looked up from germline, CDR1 is KGHSH and CDR2 is LQKENI. This chain's CDR3 is CASSQSGSYEQYF. CDR3 bases: TGTGCCAGCTCACAGTCGGGGTCCTACGAGCAGTACTTC.

Only a few counts were recorded for this clone. This chain's CDR3 is CASSFWGRRDEQFF. DNA of the CDR3: TGTGCCAGCAGCTTTTGGGGCCGAAGGGATGAGCAGTTCTTC. The J gene is TRBJ2-1, the V gene TRBV11-2, with a possible D match to TRBD1 (5 bases). Between the trimmed V and J ends, which lost 3 bases and 8 bases, there was a span of 14 bases. The CDR3 is made up of 14 amino acids. Germline V lookup: CDR1 SGHAT, CDR2 FQNNGV. The full variable domain, its missing parts supplied by reference TRBV11-2 and TRBJ2-1, is EAGVAQSPRYKIIEKRQSVAFWCNPISGHATLYWYQQILGQGPKLLIQFQNNGVVDDSQLPKDRFSAERLKGVDSTLKIQPAKLEDSAVYLCASSFWGRRDEQFFGPGTRLTVL.

The CDR3 coding sequence is TGTGCCAGCAGGGTTTCGGTTTGGACTAGCGAAACCGGGGAGCTGTTTTTT. It translates to CASRVSVWTSETGELFF. This chain links TRBV28 with TRBJ2-2, with 9 bases fitting TRBD2. Germline lookup yields CDR1 MDHEN and CDR2 SYDVKM. V lost 6 bases, J lost 5 bases, and 13 bases stayed unmatched. The CDR3 consists of 17 residues.

J is TRBJ1-4 and V is TRBV6-5; D may be TRBD1 (5 bases). V lost 6 bases and J lost 7, with 18 bases in between. This CDR3 has 15 residues. Germline assignment: CDR1 MNHEY and CDR2 SVGAGI. CDR3: CASRRSVTGSEKLFF. The CDR3 DNA reads as TGTGCCAGCAGAAGAAGTGTTACAGGCAGTGAAAAACTGTTTTTT.

Written as DNA, the CDR3 is TGCGCCAGCAGCTTGGAATCTCTGCCCGAAAACATTCAGTACTTC. It encodes CASSLESLPENIQYF. The chain joins TRBV5-1 to TRBJ2-4; no clear D gene. The CDR3 spans 15 residues. Germline V lookup: CDR1 SGHRS, CDR2 YFSETQ. V was cut by 0 bases and J by 5 bases, with 12 bases left in between.